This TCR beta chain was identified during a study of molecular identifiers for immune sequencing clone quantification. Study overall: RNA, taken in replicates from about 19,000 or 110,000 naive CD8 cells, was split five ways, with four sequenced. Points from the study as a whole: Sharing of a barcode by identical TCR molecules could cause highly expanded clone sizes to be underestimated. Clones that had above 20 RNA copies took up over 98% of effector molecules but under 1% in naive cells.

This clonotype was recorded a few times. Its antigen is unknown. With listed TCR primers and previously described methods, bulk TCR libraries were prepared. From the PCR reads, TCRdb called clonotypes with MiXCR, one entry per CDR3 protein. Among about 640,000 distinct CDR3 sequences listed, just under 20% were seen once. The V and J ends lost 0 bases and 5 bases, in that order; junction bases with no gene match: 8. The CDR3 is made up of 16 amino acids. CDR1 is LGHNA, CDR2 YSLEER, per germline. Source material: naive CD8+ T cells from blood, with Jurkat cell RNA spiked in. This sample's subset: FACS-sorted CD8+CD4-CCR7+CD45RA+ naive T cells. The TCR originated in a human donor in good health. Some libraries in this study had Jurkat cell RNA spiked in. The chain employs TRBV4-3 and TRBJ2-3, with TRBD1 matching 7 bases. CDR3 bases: TGCGCCAGCAGCCAAGATTCGAGGGGGCTGGGAGATACGCAGTATTTT. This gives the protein CASSQDSRGLGDTQYF.